This TCR beta chain was profiled in a study of graft-versus-host responses after intestinal transplantation. Study information: Multivisceral, liver-intestinal, or isolated intestinal transplants were given to recipients. Among the recipients, all got anti-thymocyte globulin induction and then tacrolimus and steroids for roughly three years.

The method was immunoSEQ multiplex PCR; TCRdb's version includes in-frame clones alone and lacks a portion of them. The table includes tens of thousands of clones, about 94% detected once. The CDR3 has 15 residues. Germline V gives CDR1 ENHRY, CDR2 SYGVKD. Trimming took 3 bases from V and 3 from J; bases not matched to a gene: 7. Concerning this clone itself: Its matching antigen is unknown.

The sequence was collected from a human donor who was the organ donor for an intestinal transplant. Sequenced material: unstimulated CD4+ T cells sorted from spleen or lymph node cells, taken before transplant. V gene TRBV10-3 combines with J gene TRBJ2-7; 8 bases fit TRBD2. The CDR3 loop reads CAISDWSGGHYEQYF. The CDR3 nucleotides read TGTGCCATCAGTGATTGGAGCGGGGGACACTACGAGCAGTACTTC.